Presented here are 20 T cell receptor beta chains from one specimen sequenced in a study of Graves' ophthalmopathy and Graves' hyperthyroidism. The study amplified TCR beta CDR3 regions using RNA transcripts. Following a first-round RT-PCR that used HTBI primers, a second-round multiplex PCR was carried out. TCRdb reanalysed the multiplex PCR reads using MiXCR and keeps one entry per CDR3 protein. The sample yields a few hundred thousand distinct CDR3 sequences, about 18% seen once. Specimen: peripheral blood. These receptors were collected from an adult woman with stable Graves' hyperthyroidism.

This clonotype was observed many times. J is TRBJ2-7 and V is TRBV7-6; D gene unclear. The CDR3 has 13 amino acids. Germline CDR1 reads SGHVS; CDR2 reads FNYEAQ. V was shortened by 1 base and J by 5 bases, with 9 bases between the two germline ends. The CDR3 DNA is TGTGCCAGCAGCTTAGTGGTAACGGACGAGCAGTACTTC. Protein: CASSLVVTDEQYF.

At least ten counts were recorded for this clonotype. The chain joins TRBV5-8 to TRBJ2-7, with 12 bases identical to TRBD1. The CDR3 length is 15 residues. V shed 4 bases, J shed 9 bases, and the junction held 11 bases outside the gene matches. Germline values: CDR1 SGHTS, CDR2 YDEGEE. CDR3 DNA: TGTGCCAGCAGCAGCGGGACAGGGGGCCGCTTTGTGCAGTACTTC. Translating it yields CASSSGTGGRFVQYF.

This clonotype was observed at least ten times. The CDR3 DNA sequence: TGTGCCAGCAGGCAACAGGGCTCTGGGGCCAACGTCCTGACTTTC. Translated: CASRQQGSGANVLTF. The chain joins TRBV12-3 or TRBV12-4 to TRBJ2-6; TRBD1 is a possible D gene (6 bases). The CDR3 is made up of 15 amino acids. V gave up 6 bases and J gave up 0 bases, with 9 bases separating them.

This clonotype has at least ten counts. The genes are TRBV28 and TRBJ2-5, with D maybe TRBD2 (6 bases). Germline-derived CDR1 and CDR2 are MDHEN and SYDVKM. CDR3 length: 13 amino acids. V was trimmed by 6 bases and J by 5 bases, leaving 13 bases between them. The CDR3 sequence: CASSFSGSETQYF. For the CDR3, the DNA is TGTGCCAGCAGCTTTAGCGGATCGGAGACCCAGTACTTC.

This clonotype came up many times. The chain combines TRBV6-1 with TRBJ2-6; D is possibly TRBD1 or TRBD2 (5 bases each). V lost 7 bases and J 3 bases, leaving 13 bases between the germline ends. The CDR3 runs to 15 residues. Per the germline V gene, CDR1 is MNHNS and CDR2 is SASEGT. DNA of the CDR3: TGTGCCAGCATAAGCGAGGGGCTTGGGGCCAACGTCCTGACTTTC. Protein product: CASISEGLGANVLTF.

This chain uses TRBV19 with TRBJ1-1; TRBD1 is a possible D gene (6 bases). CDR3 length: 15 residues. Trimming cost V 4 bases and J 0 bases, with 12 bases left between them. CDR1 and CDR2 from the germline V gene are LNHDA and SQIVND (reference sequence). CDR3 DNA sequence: TGTGCCAGTAGTAGGCGACAGGAGCTGAACACTGAAGCTTTCTTT. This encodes CASSRRQELNTEAFF.

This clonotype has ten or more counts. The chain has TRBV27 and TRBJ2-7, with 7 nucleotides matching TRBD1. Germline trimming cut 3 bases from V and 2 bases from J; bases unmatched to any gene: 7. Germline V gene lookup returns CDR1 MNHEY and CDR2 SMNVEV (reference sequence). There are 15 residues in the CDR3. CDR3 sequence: CASSFRGTDTYEQYF. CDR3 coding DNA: TGTGCCAGCAGTTTTAGGGGGACAGACACCTACGAGCAGTACTTC.

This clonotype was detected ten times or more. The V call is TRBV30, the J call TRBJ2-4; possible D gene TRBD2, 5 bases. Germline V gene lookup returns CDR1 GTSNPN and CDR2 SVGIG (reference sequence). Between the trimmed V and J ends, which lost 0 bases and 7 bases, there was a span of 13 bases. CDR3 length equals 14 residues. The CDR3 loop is CAWSVRGIANIQYF. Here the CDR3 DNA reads TGTGCCTGGAGTGTTCGGGGAATCGCGAACATTCAGTACTTC.

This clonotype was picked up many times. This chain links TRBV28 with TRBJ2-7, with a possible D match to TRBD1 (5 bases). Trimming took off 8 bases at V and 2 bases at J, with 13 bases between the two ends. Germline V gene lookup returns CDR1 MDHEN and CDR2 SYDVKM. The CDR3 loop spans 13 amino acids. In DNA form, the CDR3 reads TGTGCCAGCGAAAAGGGGCCCCCCTACGAGCAGTACTTC. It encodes CASEKGPPYEQYF. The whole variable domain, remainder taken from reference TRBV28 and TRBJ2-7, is DVKVTQSSRYLVKRTGEKVFLECVQDMDHENMFWYRQDPGLGLRLIYFSYDVKMKEKGDIPEGYSVSREKKERFSLILESASTNQTSMYLCASEKGPPYEQYFGPGTRLTVT.

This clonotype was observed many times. The CDR3: CASSSGQGVYNSPLHF. For the CDR3, the DNA is TGTGCCAGCAGTTCCGGACAGGGGGTGTATAATTCACCCCTCCACTTT. V usage is TRBV12-3 or TRBV12-4 and J usage is TRBJ1-6, with 10 bases matching TRBD1. CDR3 size: 16 residues. Trimming took 4 bases from V and 4 from J; bases not matched to a gene: 4.

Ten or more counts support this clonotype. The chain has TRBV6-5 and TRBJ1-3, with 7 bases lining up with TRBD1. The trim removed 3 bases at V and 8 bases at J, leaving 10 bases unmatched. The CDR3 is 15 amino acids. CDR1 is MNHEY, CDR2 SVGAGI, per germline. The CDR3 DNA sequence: TGTGCCAGCAGTTATCGGCGGGACAGCCCGTACACCATATATTTT. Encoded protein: CASSYRRDSPYTIYF.

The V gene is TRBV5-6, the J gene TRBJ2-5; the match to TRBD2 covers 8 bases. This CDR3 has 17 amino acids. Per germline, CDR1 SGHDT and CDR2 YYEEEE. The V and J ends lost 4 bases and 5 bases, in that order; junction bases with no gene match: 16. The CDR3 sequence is CASSGLGTNRGGETQYF. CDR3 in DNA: TGTGCCAGCAGCGGATTGGGGACTAATCGGGGGGGCGAGACCCAGTACTTC. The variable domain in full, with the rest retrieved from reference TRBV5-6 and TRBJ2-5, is DAGVTQSPTHLIKTRGQQVTLRCSPKSGHDTVSWYQQALGQGPQFIFQYYEEEERQRGNFPDRFSGHQFPNYSSELNVNALLLGDSALYLCASSGLGTNRGGETQYFGPGTRLLVL.

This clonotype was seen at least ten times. The CDR3 nucleotides read TGTGCCATCAGCAATCACCAGGGACGGGGGAACACTGAAGCTTTCTTT. Protein: CAISNHQGRGNTEAFF. The V call is TRBV10-3, the J call TRBJ1-1; D possibly corresponds to TRBD1 (5 bases). Trimming stripped 6 bases from V and 1 base from J, with 18 bases between. The CDR3 is 16 amino acids. Looked up from germline, CDR1 is ENHRY and CDR2 is SYGVKD.

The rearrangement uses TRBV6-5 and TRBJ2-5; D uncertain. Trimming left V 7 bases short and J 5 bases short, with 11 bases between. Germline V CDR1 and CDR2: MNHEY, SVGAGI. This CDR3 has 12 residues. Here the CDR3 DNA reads TGTGCCAGCACCAGCCTTCGGGAGACCCAGTACTTC. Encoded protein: CASTSLRETQYF.

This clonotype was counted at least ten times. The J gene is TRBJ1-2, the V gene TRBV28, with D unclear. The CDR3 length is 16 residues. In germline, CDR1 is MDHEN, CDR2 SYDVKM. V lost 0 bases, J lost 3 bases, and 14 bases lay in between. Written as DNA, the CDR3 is TGTGCCAGCAGTTTATGGGGCGACGAACTGGACTATGGCTACACCTTC. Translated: CASSLWGDELDYGYTF.

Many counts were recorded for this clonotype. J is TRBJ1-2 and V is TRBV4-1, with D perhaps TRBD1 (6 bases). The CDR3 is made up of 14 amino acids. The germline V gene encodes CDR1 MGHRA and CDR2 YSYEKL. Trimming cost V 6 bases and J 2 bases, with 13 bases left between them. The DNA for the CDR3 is TGCGCCAGCAGACATCACCAGGGGAACTATGGCTACACCTTC. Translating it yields CASRHHQGNYGYTF.

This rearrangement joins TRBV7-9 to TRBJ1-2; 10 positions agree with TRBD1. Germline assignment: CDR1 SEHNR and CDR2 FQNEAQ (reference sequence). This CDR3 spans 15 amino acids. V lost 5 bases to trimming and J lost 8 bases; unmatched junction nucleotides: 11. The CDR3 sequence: CASSRPGTGVKGYTF. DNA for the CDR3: TGTGCCAGCAGCCGTCCCGGGACAGGGGTGAAAGGCTACACCTTC. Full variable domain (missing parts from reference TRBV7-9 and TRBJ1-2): DTGVSQNPRHKITKRGQNVTFRCDPISEHNRLYWYRQTLGQGPEFLTYFQNEAQLEKSRLLSDRFSAERPKGSFSTLEIQRTEQGDSAMYLCASSRPGTGVKGYTFGSGTRLTVV.

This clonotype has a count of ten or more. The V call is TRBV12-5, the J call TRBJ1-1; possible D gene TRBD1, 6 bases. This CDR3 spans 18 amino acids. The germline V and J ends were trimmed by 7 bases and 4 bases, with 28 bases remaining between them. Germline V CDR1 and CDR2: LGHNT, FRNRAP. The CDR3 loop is CASVTPPGWGRGSTEAFF. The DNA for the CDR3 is TGTGCTAGTGTTACCCCCCCCGGATGGGGGCGGGGGAGCACTGAAGCTTTCTTT.

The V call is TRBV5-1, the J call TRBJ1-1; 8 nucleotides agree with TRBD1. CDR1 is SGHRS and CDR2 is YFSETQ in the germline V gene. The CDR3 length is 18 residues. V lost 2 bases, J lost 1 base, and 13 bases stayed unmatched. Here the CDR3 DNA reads TGCGCCAGCAGCTTCTCAAGGACAGGGCGTGCACAGAACACTGAAGCTTTCTTT. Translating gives CASSFSRTGRAQNTEAFF.

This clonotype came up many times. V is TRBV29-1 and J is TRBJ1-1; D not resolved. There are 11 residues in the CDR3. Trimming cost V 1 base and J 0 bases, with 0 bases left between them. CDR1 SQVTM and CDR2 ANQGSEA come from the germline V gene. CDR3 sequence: CSVEVNTEAFF. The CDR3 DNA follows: TGCAGCGTTGAAGTGAACACTGAAGCTTTCTTT.